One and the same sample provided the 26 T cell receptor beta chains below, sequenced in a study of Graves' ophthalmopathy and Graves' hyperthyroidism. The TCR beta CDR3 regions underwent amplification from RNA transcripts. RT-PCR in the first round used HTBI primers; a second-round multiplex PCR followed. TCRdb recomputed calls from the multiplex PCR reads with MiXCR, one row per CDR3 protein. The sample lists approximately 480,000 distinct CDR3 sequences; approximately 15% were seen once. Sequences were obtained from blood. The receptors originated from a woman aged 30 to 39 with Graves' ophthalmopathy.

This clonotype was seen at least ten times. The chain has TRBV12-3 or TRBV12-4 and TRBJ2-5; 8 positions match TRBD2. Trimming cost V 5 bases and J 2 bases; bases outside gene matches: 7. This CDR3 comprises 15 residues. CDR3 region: CASSHGTRVQETQYF. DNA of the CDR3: TGTGCCAGCAGTCACGGGACTAGAGTACAAGAGACCCAGTACTTC.

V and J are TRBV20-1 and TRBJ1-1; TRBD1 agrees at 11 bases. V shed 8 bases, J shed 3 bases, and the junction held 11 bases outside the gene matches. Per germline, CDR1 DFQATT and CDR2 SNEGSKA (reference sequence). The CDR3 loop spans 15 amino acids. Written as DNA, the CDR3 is TGCAGTTCTGGCGGGACAGGGGGAGAAGACACTGAAGCTTTCTTT. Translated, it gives CSSGGTGGEDTEAFF.

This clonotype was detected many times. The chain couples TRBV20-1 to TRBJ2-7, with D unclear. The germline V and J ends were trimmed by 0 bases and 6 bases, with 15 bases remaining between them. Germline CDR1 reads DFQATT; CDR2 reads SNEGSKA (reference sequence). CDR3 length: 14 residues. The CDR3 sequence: CSARDSISIGEQYF. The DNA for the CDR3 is TGCAGTGCTAGAGATTCGATTTCAATTGGCGAGCAGTACTTC.

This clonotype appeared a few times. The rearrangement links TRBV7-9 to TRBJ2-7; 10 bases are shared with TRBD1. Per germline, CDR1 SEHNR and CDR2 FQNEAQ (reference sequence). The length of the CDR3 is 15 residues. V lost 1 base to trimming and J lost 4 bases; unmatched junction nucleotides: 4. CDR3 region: CASSLGRQGAYEQYF. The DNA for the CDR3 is TGTGCCAGCAGCTTAGGGAGACAGGGGGCTTACGAGCAGTACTTC.

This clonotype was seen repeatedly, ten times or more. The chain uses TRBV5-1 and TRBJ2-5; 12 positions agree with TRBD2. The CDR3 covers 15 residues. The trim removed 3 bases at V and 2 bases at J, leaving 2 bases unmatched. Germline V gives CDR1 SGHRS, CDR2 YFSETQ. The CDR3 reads CASSSGLAGQETQYF. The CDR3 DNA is TGCGCCAGCAGCTCAGGACTAGCGGGGCAAGAGACCCAGTACTTC. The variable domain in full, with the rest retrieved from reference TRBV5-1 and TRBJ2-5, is KAGVTQTPRYLIKTRGQQVTLSCSPISGHRSVSWYQQTPGQGLQFLFEYFSETQRNKGNFPGRFSGRQFSNSRSEMNVSTLELGDSALYLCASSSGLAGQETQYFGPGTRLLVL.

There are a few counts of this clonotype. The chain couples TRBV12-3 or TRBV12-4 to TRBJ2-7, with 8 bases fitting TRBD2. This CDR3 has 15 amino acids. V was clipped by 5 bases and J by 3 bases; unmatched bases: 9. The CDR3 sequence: CASSLLAGHIYEQYF. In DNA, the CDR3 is TGTGCCAGCAGTCTCTTAGCGGGACACATCTACGAGCAGTACTTC.

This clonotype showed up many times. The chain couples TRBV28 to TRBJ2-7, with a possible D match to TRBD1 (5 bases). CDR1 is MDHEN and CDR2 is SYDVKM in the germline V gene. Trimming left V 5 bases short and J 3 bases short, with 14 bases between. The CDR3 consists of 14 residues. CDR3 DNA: TGTGCCAGCAGTCTAGGGGTGAGGTACTACGAGCAGTACTTC. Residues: CASSLGVRYYEQYF.

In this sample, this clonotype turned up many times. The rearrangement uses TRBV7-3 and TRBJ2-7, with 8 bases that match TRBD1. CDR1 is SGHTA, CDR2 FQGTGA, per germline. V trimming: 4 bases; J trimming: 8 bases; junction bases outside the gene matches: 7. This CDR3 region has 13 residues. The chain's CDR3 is CASSSYRGAKQYF. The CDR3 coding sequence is TGTGCCAGCAGCTCCTACAGGGGGGCGAAGCAGTACTTC.

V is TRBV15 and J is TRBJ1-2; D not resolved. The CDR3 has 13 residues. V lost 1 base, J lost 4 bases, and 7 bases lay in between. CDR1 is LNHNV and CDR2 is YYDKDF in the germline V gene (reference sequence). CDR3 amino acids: CATSRVPSYGYTF. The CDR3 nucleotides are TGTGCCACCAGCAGAGTCCCGAGCTATGGCTACACCTTC.

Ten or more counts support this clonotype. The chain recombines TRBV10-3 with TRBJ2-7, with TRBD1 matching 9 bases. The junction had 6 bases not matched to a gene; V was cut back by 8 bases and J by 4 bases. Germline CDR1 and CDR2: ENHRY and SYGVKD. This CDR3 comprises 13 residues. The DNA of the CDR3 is TGTGCCATCGGGGACAGGGATAAATACGAGCAGTACTTC. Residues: CAIGDRDKYEQYF.

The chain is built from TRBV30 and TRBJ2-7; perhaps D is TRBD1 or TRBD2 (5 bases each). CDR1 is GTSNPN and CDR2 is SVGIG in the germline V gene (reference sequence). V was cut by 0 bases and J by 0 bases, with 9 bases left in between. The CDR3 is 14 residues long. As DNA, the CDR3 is TGTGCCTGGAGTGTAGCAGGGAGCTCCTACGAGCAGTACTTC. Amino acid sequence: CAWSVAGSSYEQYF.

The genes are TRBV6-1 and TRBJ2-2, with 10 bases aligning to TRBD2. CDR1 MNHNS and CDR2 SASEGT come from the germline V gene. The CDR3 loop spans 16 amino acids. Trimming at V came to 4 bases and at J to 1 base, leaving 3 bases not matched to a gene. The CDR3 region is CASSVGLAVNTGELFF. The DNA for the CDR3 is TGTGCCAGCAGTGTCGGACTAGCGGTGAACACCGGGGAGCTGTTTTTT.

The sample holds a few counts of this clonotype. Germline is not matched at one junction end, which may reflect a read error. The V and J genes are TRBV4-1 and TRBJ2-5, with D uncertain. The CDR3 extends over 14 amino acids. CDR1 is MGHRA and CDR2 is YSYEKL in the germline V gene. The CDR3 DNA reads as TGCGCCAGCAGCCCCTGGACGGGCGAAGAGACCAAGTACTTC. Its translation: CASSPWTGEETKYF.

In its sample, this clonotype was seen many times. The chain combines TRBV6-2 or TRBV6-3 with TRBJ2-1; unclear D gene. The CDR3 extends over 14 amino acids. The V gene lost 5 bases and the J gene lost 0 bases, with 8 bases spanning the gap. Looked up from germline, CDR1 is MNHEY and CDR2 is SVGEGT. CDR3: CASSRGSSYNEQFF. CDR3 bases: TGTGCCAGCAGTCGCGGAAGCTCCTACAATGAGCAGTTCTTC.

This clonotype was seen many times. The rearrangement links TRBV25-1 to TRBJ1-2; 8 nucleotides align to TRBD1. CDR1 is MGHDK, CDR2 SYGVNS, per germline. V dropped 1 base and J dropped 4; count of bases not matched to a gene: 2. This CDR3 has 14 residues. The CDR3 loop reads CASSELTGGYGYTF. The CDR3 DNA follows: TGTGCCAGCAGTGAATTAACAGGGGGCTATGGCTACACCTTC.

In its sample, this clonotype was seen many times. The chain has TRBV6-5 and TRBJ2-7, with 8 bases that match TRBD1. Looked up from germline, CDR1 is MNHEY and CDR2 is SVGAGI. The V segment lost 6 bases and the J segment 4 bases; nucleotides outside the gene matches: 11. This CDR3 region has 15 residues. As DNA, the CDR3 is TGTGCCAGCAGCAAGTGGACAGGGTCCTCATACGAGCAGTACTTC. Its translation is CASSKWTGSSYEQYF.

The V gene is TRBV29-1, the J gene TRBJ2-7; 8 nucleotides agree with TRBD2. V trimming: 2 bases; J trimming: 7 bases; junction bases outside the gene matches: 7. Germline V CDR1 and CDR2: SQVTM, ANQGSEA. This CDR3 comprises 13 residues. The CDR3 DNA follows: TGCAGCGTTGAACTTAGCGGGGCTTTAGAGCAGTACTTC. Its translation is CSVELSGALEQYF.

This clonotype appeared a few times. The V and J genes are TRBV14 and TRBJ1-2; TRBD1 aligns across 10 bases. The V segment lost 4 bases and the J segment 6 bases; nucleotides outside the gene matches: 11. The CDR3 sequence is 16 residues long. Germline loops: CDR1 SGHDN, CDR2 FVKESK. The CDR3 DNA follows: TGTGCCAGCAGCCTTTACTCCGGGACAGGGGCGGATGGCTACACCTTC. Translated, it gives CASSLYSGTGADGYTF.

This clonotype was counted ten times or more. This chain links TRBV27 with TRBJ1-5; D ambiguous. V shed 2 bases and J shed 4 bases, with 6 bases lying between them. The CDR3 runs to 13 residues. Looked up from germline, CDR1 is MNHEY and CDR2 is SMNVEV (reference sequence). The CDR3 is CASSLGINQPQHF. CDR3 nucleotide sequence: TGTGCCAGCAGTTTAGGGATAAATCAGCCCCAGCATTTT.

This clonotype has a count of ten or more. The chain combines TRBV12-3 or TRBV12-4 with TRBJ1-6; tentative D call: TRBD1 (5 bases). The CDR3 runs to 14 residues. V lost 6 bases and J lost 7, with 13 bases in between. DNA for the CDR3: TGTGCCAGCAGCATAGACAGCGCAAATTCACCCCTCCACTTT. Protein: CASSIDSANSPLHF.

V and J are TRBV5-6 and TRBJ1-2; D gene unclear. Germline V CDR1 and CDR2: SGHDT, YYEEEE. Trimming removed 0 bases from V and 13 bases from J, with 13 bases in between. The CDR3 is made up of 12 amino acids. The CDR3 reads CASSLAGSSGTF. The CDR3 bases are TGTGCCAGCAGCTTGGCGGGGTCTTCGGGCACCTTC.

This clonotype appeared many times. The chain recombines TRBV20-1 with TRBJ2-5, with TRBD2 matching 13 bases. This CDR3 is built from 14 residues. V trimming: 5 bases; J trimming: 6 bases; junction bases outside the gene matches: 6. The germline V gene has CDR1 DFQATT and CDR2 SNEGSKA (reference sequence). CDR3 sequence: CSARTSGGLQTQYF. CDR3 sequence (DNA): TGCAGTGCTCGGACTAGCGGGGGATTGCAGACCCAGTACTTC.

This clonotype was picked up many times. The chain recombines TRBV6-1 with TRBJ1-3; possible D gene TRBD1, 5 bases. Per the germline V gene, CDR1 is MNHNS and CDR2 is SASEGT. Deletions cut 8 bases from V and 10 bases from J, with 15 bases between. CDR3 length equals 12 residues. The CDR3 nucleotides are TGTGCCAGCGAGGGGCCCGGGACGACCATATATTTT. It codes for CASEGPGTTIYF.

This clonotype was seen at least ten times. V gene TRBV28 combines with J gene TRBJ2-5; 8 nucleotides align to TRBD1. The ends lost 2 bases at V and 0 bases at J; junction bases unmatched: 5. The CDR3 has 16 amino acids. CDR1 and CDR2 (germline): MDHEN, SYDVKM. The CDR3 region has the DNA TGTGCCAGCAGTTTAGGGACAGGCAAGTACCAAGAGACCCAGTACTTC. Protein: CASSLGTGKYQETQYF.

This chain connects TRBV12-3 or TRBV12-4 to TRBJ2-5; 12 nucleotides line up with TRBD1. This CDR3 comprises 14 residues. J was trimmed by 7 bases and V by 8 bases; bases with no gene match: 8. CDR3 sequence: CASGAGQGAGTQYF. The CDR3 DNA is TGTGCCAGCGGCGCGGGACAGGGGGCCGGGACCCAGTACTTC.

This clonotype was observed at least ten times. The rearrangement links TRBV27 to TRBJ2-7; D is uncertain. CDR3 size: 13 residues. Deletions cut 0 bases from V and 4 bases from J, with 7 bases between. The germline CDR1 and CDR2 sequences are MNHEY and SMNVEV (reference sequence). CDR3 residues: CASSLSSEYEQYF. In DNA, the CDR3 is TGTGCCAGCAGTTTATCTTCGGAGTACGAGCAGTACTTC.